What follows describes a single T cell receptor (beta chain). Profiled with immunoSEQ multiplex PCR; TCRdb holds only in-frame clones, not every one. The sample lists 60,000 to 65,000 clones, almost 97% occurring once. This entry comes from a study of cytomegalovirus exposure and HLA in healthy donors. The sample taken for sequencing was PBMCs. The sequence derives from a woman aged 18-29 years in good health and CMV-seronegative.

CDR3 bases: TGTGCCAGCAGCGTAGGTCCAGGGTCCACTGGGGCCAACGTCCTGACTTTC. Encoded protein: CASSVGPGSTGANVLTF. V and J are TRBV9 and TRBJ2-6, with a tentative D call TRBD1 (5 bases). Germline CDR1 SGDLS, CDR2 YYNGEE. This CDR3 has 17 amino acids. V was clipped by 0 bases and J by 2 bases, with 12 bases between them.